This T cell receptor beta chain is from a study of radiation and T cells in renal cell carcinoma. Assay used: immunoSEQ multiplex PCR; TCRdb lists only in-frame clones, some missing. The sample lists some 64,000 clones; 65% to 80% were seen once. Time point defined: blood 4 weeks post-SBRT, at nephrectomy. Treatment here: 15 Gy SBRT to primary tumor, nephrectomy 4 weeks later. Nephrectomy followed 15 Gy stereotactic body radiation by 4 weeks. Radiation-treated patients gave blood at baseline, week 2 and week 4. CDR1 LNHDA and CDR2 SQIVND come from the germline V gene (reference sequence). The CDR3 has 12 amino acids. Trimming pared 6 bases from V and 3 bases from J, leaving 8 bases between.

The sequenced sample was blood, obtained from a patient whose treatment included radiotherapy and nephrectomy. This rearrangement joins TRBV19 to TRBJ2-5; D perhaps matches TRBD1 (6 bases). This receptor was obtained from a man in his fifties or sixties with renal cell carcinoma. Written as DNA, the CDR3 is TGTGCCAGTAGCCCAGGGGAAGAGACCCAGTACTTC. This gives the protein CASSPGEETQYF.